This T cell receptor beta chain originates from a study of cytomegalovirus exposure and HLA in healthy donors. About the study: Unique TCRs from HLA-typed donors, 70 million to 100 million of them, were held in an early data release.

Study-level points and caveats: One variant, a missense change in DCLRE1C, was linked in a later analysis to TCR beta V- and J-gene trimming.

CDR1 SGHTA and CDR2 FQGNSA come from the germline V gene. V lost 5 bases to trimming and J lost 1 base; unmatched junction nucleotides: 13. The CDR3 is made up of 17 amino acids. Note on this clone: The antigen remains undetermined.

The primer mix had 60 Vbeta and 13 Jbeta primers. The table came from immunoSEQ multiplex PCR; TCRdb's copy has only in-frame clones and leaves some out. The table records roughly 100,000 clones, approximately 69% of them present only once. Source material: PBMCs. This clonotype was sampled from a man aged 25-45 years in good health and CMV-seronegative. V usage is TRBV7-2 and J usage is TRBJ1-1; 7 nucleotides align to TRBD1. CDR3 in amino acids: CASSPPGNRGRNTEAFF. DNA for the CDR3: TGTGCCAGCAGCCCACCGGGTAACAGGGGTAGGAACACTGAAGCTTTCTTT.